These 17 T cell receptor beta chains were all obtained from the same sample, sequenced in a study of response to subunit inactivated influenza vaccine. TCRdb reprocessed the RT-PCR reads with MiXCR, giving one entry per CDR3 protein. The repertoire holds hundreds of thousands of distinct CDR3 sequences, with about 8% as singletons. The material sequenced was PBMCs from blood, taken less than 30 months after vaccination. Receptors originate from a man aged 50 to 69 who received an inactivated influenza vaccine.

The J gene is TRBJ2-3, the V gene TRBV9; 16 nucleotides match TRBD2. The CDR3 is 18 residues long. Germline CDR1 and CDR2: SGDLS and YYNGEE. With V trimmed by 4 bases and J by 4 bases, 9 bases remained unmatched. This chain's CDR3 is CASSPGTSGRAGADTQYF. CDR3 nucleotide sequence: TGTGCCAGCAGCCCAGGGACTAGCGGGAGGGCCGGGGCAGATACGCAGTATTTT.

This clonotype showed up just a few times. J is TRBJ2-3 and V is TRBV20-1, with 8 nucleotides matching TRBD2. Unmatched junction bases numbered 4, after V lost 2 bases and J lost 3 bases. Looked up from germline, CDR1 is DFQATT and CDR2 is SNEGSKA (reference sequence). The CDR3 extends over 14 amino acids. DNA of the CDR3: TGCAGTGCTAGACCAGCGGGAGTGACAGATACGCAGTATTTT. Amino acid sequence: CSARPAGVTDTQYF.

This clonotype was observed at least ten times. V is TRBV4-3 and J is TRBJ1-4; D is unclear. V lost 0 bases and J lost 4, with 12 bases in between. The germline gives CDR1 LGHNA, CDR2 YSLEER. The CDR3 is made up of 16 amino acids. The CDR3 DNA reads as TGCGCCAGCAGCCAAGATCATCGGGCCGATAATGAAAAACTGTTTTTT. Amino acids: CASSQDHRADNEKLFF.

V is TRBV4-1 and J is TRBJ1-1; 7 bases map to TRBD1. Germline trimming cut 5 bases from V and 8 bases from J; bases unmatched to any gene: 8. The CDR3 runs 13 residues. Germline CDR1 reads MGHRA; CDR2 reads YSYEKL. Here the CDR3 reads CASSEQGSREAFF. CDR3 bases: TGCGCCAGCAGCGAACAGGGGAGTCGGGAAGCTTTCTTT.

In its sample, this clonotype was seen many times. V and J are TRBV12-3 or TRBV12-4 and TRBJ2-7; D gene uncertain. The CDR3 has 14 amino acids. The V end was cut by 6 bases, the J end by 8 bases, with 20 bases between. Here the CDR3 reads CASSHPPTGKKQYF. CDR3 in DNA: TGTGCCAGCAGCCATCCCCCCACCGGAAAGAAGCAGTACTTC.

This clonotype was counted once. The gene calls are TRBV4-1 and TRBJ1-5; D ambiguous. This CDR3 has 14 amino acids. The germline V and J ends were trimmed by 5 bases and 4 bases, with 12 bases remaining between them. The germline V gene encodes CDR1 MGHRA and CDR2 YSYEKL. The CDR3 DNA is TGCGCCAGCAGCTACAACGGGGTTAATCAGCCCCAGCATTTT. Protein sequence: CASSYNGVNQPQHF.

This clonotype was detected only a few times. V usage is TRBV12-3 or TRBV12-4 and J usage is TRBJ1-3; 7 nucleotides match TRBD1. Trimming removed 2 bases from V and 2 bases from J; junction bases left unmatched: 6. The CDR3 length is 16 residues. Here the CDR3 reads CASSLMRQGAGNTIYF. The CDR3, as DNA: TGTGCCAGCAGTTTAATGAGACAGGGTGCTGGAAACACCATATATTTT.

The genes are TRBV7-2 and TRBJ1-1, with D perhaps TRBD1 (5 bases). CDR3 length equals 14 residues. The V end was cut by 1 base, the J end by 11 bases, with 17 bases between. The germline gives CDR1 SGHTA, CDR2 FQGNSA. The CDR3 loop reads CASSLGQNVGTAFF. DNA of the CDR3: TGTGCCAGCAGCTTAGGACAGAACGTCGGGACGGCTTTCTTT.

This sequence joins TRBV28 and TRBJ2-2; the D gene is possibly TRBD2 (6 bases). Trimming cost V 7 bases and J 0 bases, with 15 bases left between them. The CDR3 covers 16 residues. Germline V gives CDR1 MDHEN, CDR2 SYDVKM. Written as DNA, the CDR3 is TGTGCCAGCACCTTCGGAGGGGTCTCGAACACCGGGGAGCTGTTTTTT. It codes for CASTFGGVSNTGELFF.

Many counts were recorded for this clonotype. V and J are TRBV19 and TRBJ1-2, with 9 bases identical to TRBD1. This CDR3 has 14 residues. Germline CDR1 reads LNHDA; CDR2 reads SQIVND (reference sequence). After removal of 4 bases from V and 9 bases from J, the junction contained 9 bases not matched to a gene. As DNA, the CDR3 is TGTGCCAGTAGTACTTCAGGACAGGGGAGAAGCTACACCTTC. It translates to CASSTSGQGRSYTF.

This clonotype has at least ten counts. At one end the junction does not follow the germline gene, possibly because of a read error. The V call is TRBV5-6, the J call TRBJ2-7; 7 nucleotides match TRBD1. The CDR3 has 15 amino acids. Germline values: CDR1 SGHDT, CDR2 YYEEEE. CDR3 protein: CASSLGDRVSHEQYF. The CDR3 nucleotides are TGTGCCAGCAGCTTGGGAGACAGGGTCTCCCACGAGCAGTACTTC. Using reference TRBV5-6 and TRBJ2-7 for the parts outside the CDR3, the full variable domain is DAGVTQSPTHLIKTRGQQVTLRCSPKSGHDTVSWYQQALGQGPQFIFQYYEEEERQRGNFPDRFSGHQFPNYSSELNVNALLLGDSALYLCASSLGDRVSHEQYFGPGTRLTVT.

The rearrangement uses TRBV3-1 and TRBJ1-1, with D hard to call. V dropped 4 bases and J dropped 5 bases, with 14 bases sitting between them. Germline CDR1 LGHDT, CDR2 YNNKEL (reference sequence). This CDR3 spans 14 amino acids. CDR3 nucleotide sequence: TGTGCCAGCAGCCTAACAAGATCGGGGACTGAAGCTTTCTTT. As protein: CASSLTRSGTEAFF.

This clonotype came up a few times. The chain recombines TRBV12-3 or TRBV12-4 with TRBJ1-3, with a tentative D call TRBD1 (6 bases). This CDR3 contains 14 residues. V lost 1 base to trimming and J lost 8 bases, with 12 bases between them. The CDR3 is CASSLGGRGYTIYF. The CDR3, as DNA: TGTGCCAGCAGTTTAGGGGGGCGCGGATACACCATATATTTT.

This chain connects TRBV5-1 to TRBJ1-2; possible D gene TRBD1, 5 bases. Trimming shortened V by 3 bases and J by 4 bases, and 10 bases separated the two germline ends. CDR3 size: 13 residues. The germline gives CDR1 SGHRS, CDR2 YFSETQ. The CDR3 is CASSSGPIYGYTF. The CDR3 DNA reads TGCGCCAGCAGCTCGGGACCTATCTATGGCTACACCTTC.

In this sample, this clonotype turned up a few times. The chain joins TRBV27 to TRBJ2-2; 8 nucleotides match TRBD2. Losses at the gene ends were 0 bases for V and 4 bases for J; bases not matched to a gene: 4. The CDR3 spans 16 residues. From germline, CDR1 is MNHEY and CDR2 SMNVEV (reference sequence). The CDR3 protein is CASSLSNLAGTGELFF. The CDR3 DNA is TGTGCCAGCAGTTTATCCAACCTAGCGGGCACCGGGGAGCTGTTTTTT.

The gene calls are TRBV6-2 or TRBV6-3 and TRBJ2-7, with 8 bases aligning to TRBD1. V lost 7 bases to trimming and J lost 3 bases; unmatched junction nucleotides: 14. The germline V gene has CDR1 MNHEY and CDR2 SVGEGT. The CDR3 has 16 residues. The CDR3 here is CASNDLTGGELYEQYF. CDR3 bases: TGTGCCAGCAATGACCTAACAGGGGGAGAGCTCTACGAGCAGTACTTC.

This clonotype was detected many times. The gene calls are TRBV5-6 and TRBJ1-5; D uncertain. The germline V gene encodes CDR1 SGHDT and CDR2 YYEEEE. The CDR3 sequence is 14 residues long. The V end lost 3 bases, the J end lost 4 bases, and 11 bases lay between the germline ends. The CDR3 sequence is CASSSGRTNQPQHF. The CDR3 nucleotides read TGTGCCAGCAGCTCCGGACGGACGAATCAGCCCCAGCATTTT.